The clone carrying this T cell receptor beta chain was seen a few times. The record originates from a study of shared clonotypes between healthy human individuals. The table came from immunoSEQ multiplex PCR; TCRdb's copy has only in-frame clones and leaves some out. The sample lists approximately 500,000 clones; about 95% were seen once. Donors, healthy HIV-negative adults, lacked recent acute infections or vaccinations. Trimming left V 0 bases short and J 3 bases short, with 7 bases between. Looked up from germline, CDR1 is SGHRS and CDR2 is YFSETQ. This CDR3 has 13 residues. The rearrangement links TRBV5-1 to TRBJ2-7; the D gene is possibly TRBD1 (6 bases). Sequences were obtained from naive CD4+ T cells sorted from blood. Specified subset: CD45RA+ positively selected. The TCR originated in a woman in her 30s in good health. The CDR3 region is CASSLDRDYEQYF. CDR3 nucleotides: TGCGCCAGCAGCTTGGACAGGGACTACGAGCAGTACTTC. The full variable domain, with the rest looked up from reference TRBV5-1 and TRBJ2-7, is KAGVTQTPRYLIKTRGQQVTLSCSPISGHRSVSWYQQTPGQGLQFLFEYFSETQRNKGNFPGRFSGRQFSNSRSEMNVSTLELGDSALYLCASSLDRDYEQYFGPGTRLTVT.